The subject of this entry is one T cell receptor beta chain. The protocol was immunoSEQ multiplex PCR, while the TCRdb copy is restricted to in-frame clones and leaves out a portion. The sample has some 100,000 clones, around 90% seen once. The sample belongs to a study of blood T cell repertoires in COVID-19. Germline CDR1 is SGHTA and CDR2 is FQGNSA. This CDR3 comprises 16 residues. The V segment lost 4 bases and the J segment 5 bases; nucleotides outside the gene matches: 9. Sequencing input: peripheral blood. This clonotype was obtained from a woman in her 70s with acute or convalescent COVID-19. V is TRBV7-2 and J is TRBJ1-3, with 9 bases identical to TRBD1. The CDR3 DNA reads TGTGCCAGCAGCTCCGAGGACAGGGGACGTCGAAACACCATATATTTT. Translating it yields CASSSEDRGRRNTIYF.